This T cell receptor beta chain appears in the sequencing data of a study of T-cell memory formation after mild COVID-19. General study results and limits: Contracting clones from day 15 to 85 showed balanced CD4/CD8; later expanders favored CD4+. A second wave of clones peaked on day 37, and their SARS-CoV-2 specificity went unconfirmed.

This CDR3 comprises 13 residues. CDR1 is MNHEY, CDR2 SVGAGI, per germline. V was trimmed by 6 bases and J by 4 bases, leaving 13 bases between them. A note on this clonotype: Antigen unknown.

TCRdb called the 5' RACE reads again in MiXCR, with one record for every CDR3 protein. This table has about 400,000 distinct CDR3 sequences, around 14% appearing once. The chain recombines TRBV6-5 with TRBJ2-7, with D possibly matching TRBD2 (5 bases). Material for sequencing was PBMCs or a T cell subset sorted from them (not recorded which). This receptor was obtained from a man younger than 35 who had mild COVID-19 (a few samples of this study predate the infection). Cell type and time point are not known. CDR3 residues: CASSPAGFYEQYF. For the CDR3, the DNA is TGTGCCAGCAGCCCTGCGGGTTTTTACGAGCAGTACTTC.